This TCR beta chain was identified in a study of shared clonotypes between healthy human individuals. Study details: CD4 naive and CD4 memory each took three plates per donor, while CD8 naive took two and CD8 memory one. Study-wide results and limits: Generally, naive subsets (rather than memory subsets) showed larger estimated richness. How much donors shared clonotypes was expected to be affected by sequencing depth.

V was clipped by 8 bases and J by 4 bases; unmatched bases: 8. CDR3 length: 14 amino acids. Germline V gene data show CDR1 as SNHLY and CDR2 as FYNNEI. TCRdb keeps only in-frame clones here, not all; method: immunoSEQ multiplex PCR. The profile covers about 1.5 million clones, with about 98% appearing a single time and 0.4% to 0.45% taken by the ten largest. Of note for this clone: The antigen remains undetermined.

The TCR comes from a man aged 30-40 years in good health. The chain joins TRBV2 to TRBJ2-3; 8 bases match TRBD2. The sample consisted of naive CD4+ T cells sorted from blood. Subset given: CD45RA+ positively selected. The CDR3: CASSGTRVSDTQYF. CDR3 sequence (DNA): TGTGCCAGCTCCGGGACTAGAGTTTCAGATACGCAGTATTTT. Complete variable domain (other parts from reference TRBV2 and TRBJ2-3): EPEVTQTPSHQVTQMGQEVILRCVPISNHLYFYWYRQILGQKVEFLVSFYNNEISEKSEIFDDQFSVERPDGSNFTLKIRSTKLEDSAMYFCASSGTRVSDTQYFGPGTRLTVL.